Sequencing of this TCR beta chain was carried out in a study of T cell responses to AZD1222 COVID-19 vaccine. Points from the study as a whole: Targeting of unmutated variant regions was reportedly seen in nearly half of spike-specific TCRs. Donors in the cohort were predominantly white British and more often female, and clonal diversity was possibly underestimated.

Trimming took off 4 bases at V and 2 bases at J, with 12 bases between the two ends. This CDR3 region has 14 residues. In germline, CDR1 is SNHLY, CDR2 FYNNEI. TCRdb's table, derived via immunoSEQ multiplex PCR, lists solely in-frame clones and lacks some. The sample shows more than 50,000 clones, nearly 90% of them seen only once. Note on this clone: As yet, its antigen is unknown.

Specimen: peripheral blood, collected on day 0 of AZD1222 vaccination. The receptor comes from an adult in good health. The rearrangement uses TRBV2 and TRBJ2-7; D possibly corresponds to TRBD1 (6 bases). Written as DNA, the CDR3 is TGTGCCAGCAGTGTGGTTTCAGGGGCCTACGAGCAGTACTTC. Translation gives CASSVVSGAYEQYF.